This TCR beta chain was sequenced in a study of T cells after yellow fever vaccination. About the study: SMART-Seq v4 Ultra Low Input prepared the low-cell-number fractions. Study observations and caveats: Post-booster reappearance was seen for most primary-vaccination clones (around 96% CD4, around 88% CD8).

This CDR3 contains 13 residues. V lost 1 base and J 6 bases, leaving 6 bases between the germline ends. Germline-derived CDR1 and CDR2 are MNHEY and SMNVEV (reference sequence). This clonotype was found a few times. Its antigen is unknown. TCRdb processed the 5' RACE reads anew with MiXCR; each CDR3 protein has one entry. The sample lists 450,000 to 600,000 distinct CDR3 sequences, about 17% occurring once. The chain combines TRBV27 with TRBJ2-2; unclear D gene. The source material was PBMCs, sampled 4 to 5 days after the first yellow fever vaccination. The origin of this receptor is a man aged 18 to 30 who received the YFV17D yellow fever vaccine. In nucleotides, the CDR3 is TGTGCCAGCAGTTTATGGGTCGCCGGGGAGCTGTTTTTT. This gives the protein CASSLWVAGELFF.